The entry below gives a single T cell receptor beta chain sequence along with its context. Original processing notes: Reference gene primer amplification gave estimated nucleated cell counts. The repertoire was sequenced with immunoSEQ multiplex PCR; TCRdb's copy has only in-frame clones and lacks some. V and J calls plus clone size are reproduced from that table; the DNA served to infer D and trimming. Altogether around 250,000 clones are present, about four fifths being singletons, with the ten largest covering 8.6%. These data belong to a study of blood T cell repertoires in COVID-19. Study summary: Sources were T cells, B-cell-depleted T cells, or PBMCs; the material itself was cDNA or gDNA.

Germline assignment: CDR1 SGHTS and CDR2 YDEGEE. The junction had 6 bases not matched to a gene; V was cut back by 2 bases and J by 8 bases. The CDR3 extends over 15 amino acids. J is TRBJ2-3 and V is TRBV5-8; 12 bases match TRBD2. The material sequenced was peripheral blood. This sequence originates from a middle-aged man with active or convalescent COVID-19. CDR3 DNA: TGTGCCAGCAGCTTAGGACTAGCGGGGCCGAGTACGCAGTATTTT. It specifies CASSLGLAGPSTQYF.